The 27 T cell receptor beta chains presented below share a single source sample, sequenced in a study of type 1 and type 2 diabetes patients. PCR was run on genomic DNA. Amplification of the beta chain CDR3 used 30 forward and 13 reverse multiplex primers. MiXCR, applied by TCRdb to the multiplex PCR reads, yields one record per CDR3 protein. The data hold approximately 260,000 distinct CDR3 sequences, with roughly 50% observed a single time. What was sequenced was peripheral blood mononuclear cells (PBMCs). These receptors came from a man aged 18 to 29 with type 2 diabetes.

This clonotype was picked up a small number of times. This sequence joins TRBV19 and TRBJ2-1; 7 nucleotides agree with TRBD1. CDR1 and CDR2 (germline): LNHDA, SQIVND (reference sequence). V lost 10 bases, J lost 3 bases, and 9 bases stayed unmatched. The CDR3 covers 14 residues. The CDR3 protein is CATTSTGNYNEQFF. CDR3 DNA: TGTGCCACTACGTCGACAGGGAACTACAATGAGCAGTTCTTC.

The chain has TRBV28 and TRBJ2-5, with D possibly called TRBD1 or TRBD2 (5 bases each). The CDR3 has 14 residues. Germline CDR1 and CDR2: MDHEN and SYDVKM. V gave up 6 bases and J gave up 4 bases, with 15 bases separating them. CDR3 in DNA: TGTGCCAGCAGGCCCCCAGGGCGGGTAGAGACCCAGTACTTC. Translated, it gives CASRPPGRVETQYF.

This chain connects TRBV5-1 to TRBJ2-1; 8 nucleotides match TRBD2. After removal of 0 bases from V and 1 base from J, the junction contained 3 bases not matched to a gene. CDR1 is SGHRS, CDR2 YFSETQ, per germline. The CDR3 extends over 16 amino acids. The CDR3 coding sequence is TGCGCCAGCAGCTTGGCGGGGGGGCCGTCCTACAATGAGCAGTTCTTC. Protein product: CASSLAGGPSYNEQFF.

The V and J genes are TRBV18 and TRBJ2-5; 10 bases agree with TRBD2. Matching the DNA end better, TRBJ2-1 makes the J call doubtful. Germline V CDR1 and CDR2: KGHSH, LQKENI. CDR3 length equals 16 residues. CDR3 nucleotides: TGTGCCAGCTCACCAAAAGGAGCGGGGGGGCCCAATGAGCAGTTCTTC. This translates into CASSPKGAGGPNEQFF.

This clonotype has only one observation. The chain recombines TRBV4-3 with TRBJ1-1, with D hard to call. Germline V lookup: CDR1 LGHNA, CDR2 YSLEER. This CDR3 is built from 15 residues. Trimming removed 1 base at V and 4 bases at J, with 13 bases between. Here the CDR3 reads CASSQGRSLGTEAFF. Here the CDR3 DNA reads TGCGCCAGCAGCCAAGGCCGGAGTCTGGGCACTGAAGCTTTCTTT.

The chain carries TRBV6-6 and TRBJ1-2; 9 nucleotides align to TRBD1. Germline V gives CDR1 MNHNY, CDR2 SVGAGI (reference sequence). The CDR3 loop spans 15 amino acids. The junction had 9 bases not matched to a gene; V was cut back by 5 bases and J by 5 bases. This CDR3 reads CASSPLGTGNYGYTF. The CDR3 nucleotides read TGTGCCAGCAGTCCTTTAGGGACAGGGAATTATGGCTACACCTTC.

A note on this clonotype: This sequence may be a read error, since a much larger clone differs from it by one base. Likely a read error: the CDR3 ends without its conserved phenylalanine or tryptophan. The chain carries TRBV2 and TRBJ2-7, with a tentative D call TRBD2 (6 bases). The CDR3 spans 13 residues. V was clipped by 1 base and J by 9 bases, with 13 bases between them. CDR1 and CDR2 from the germline V gene are SNHLY and FYNNEI. This CDR3 reads CASSEGRGYVQYL. As DNA, the CDR3 is TGTGCCAGCAGTGAAGGTCGGGGGTATGTGCAGTACCTC.

This chain uses TRBV5-1 with TRBJ2-3, with TRBD2 matching 9 bases. The V segment lost 0 bases and the J segment 2 bases; nucleotides outside the gene matches: 4. This CDR3 spans 16 amino acids. Per the germline V gene, CDR1 is SGHRS and CDR2 is YFSETQ. This CDR3 is CASSLAAGGLTDTQYF. In DNA, the CDR3 is TGCGCCAGCAGCTTGGCGGCGGGGGGGCTCACAGATACGCAGTATTTT. The complete variable domain, with remaining parts taken from reference TRBV5-1 and TRBJ2-3, reads KAGVTQTPRYLIKTRGQQVTLSCSPISGHRSVSWYQQTPGQGLQFLFEYFSETQRNKGNFPGRFSGRQFSNSRSEMNVSTLELGDSALYLCASSLAAGGLTDTQYFGPGTRLTVL.

This chain connects TRBV18 to TRBJ1-6; D might be TRBD1 (6 bases). Trimming removed 3 bases at V and 7 bases at J, with 19 bases between. CDR3 length equals 17 residues. The germline V gene encodes CDR1 KGHSH and CDR2 LQKENI. Written as DNA, the CDR3 is TGTGCCAGCTCACCGTCAAGTACAGGGCTCAAGAATTCACCCCTCCACTTT. Encoded protein: CASSPSSTGLKNSPLHF.

The rearrangement uses TRBV20-1 and TRBJ2-5, with D maybe TRBD1 (7 bases). V shed 1 base and J shed 2 bases, with 11 bases lying between them. This CDR3 comprises 14 residues. Germline V CDR1 and CDR2: DFQATT, SNEGSKA (reference sequence). CDR3 bases: TGCAGTGCTAGAGGGAGGGACAGACAAGAGACCCAGTACTTC. It codes for CSARGRDRQETQYF.

The chain uses TRBV15 and TRBJ2-5; 8 bases are a match to TRBD2. The DNA end lines up better with TRBJ2-1; the J call may be wrong. From germline, CDR1 is LNHNV and CDR2 YYDKDF (reference sequence). The CDR3 extends over 16 amino acids. The CDR3 coding sequence is TGTGCCACCAGCGAGGGGACCTTTGCGGGGGGCAATGAGCAGTTCTTC. Translated, it gives CATSEGTFAGGNEQFF.

This clonotype was seen a single time. The chain joins TRBV29-1 to TRBJ2-5; 7 nucleotides align to TRBD1. The CDR3 contains 15 residues. J lost 3 bases, V lost 6 bases, and 13 bases had no gene match. Germline CDR1 and CDR2: SQVTM and ANQGSEA. The CDR3 bases are TGCAGCGTCGGTGATGCACAGGGGTGGGAAGAGACCCAGTACTTC. Protein product: CSVGDAQGWEETQYF.

The chain is built from TRBV28 and TRBJ1-4; TRBD1 matches 7 bases. This CDR3 is 15 amino acids long. CDR1 is MDHEN and CDR2 is SYDVKM in the germline V gene. With 6 bases clipped from V and 9 bases from J, the junction kept 13 bases outside the gene matches. CDR3 sequence reads: CASRDAGTAMKKLFF. The CDR3 nucleotides are TGTGCCAGCAGGGATGCCGGGACAGCCATGAAAAAACTGTTTTTT.

About this clonotype: One base away lies a much larger clone, so this may be a sequencing read error. The genes are TRBV2 and TRBJ1-1; possibly TRBD1 for D (5 bases). Looked up from germline, CDR1 is SNHLY and CDR2 is FYNNEI. The CDR3 is 14 amino acids. CDR3 sequence reads: CASNYRRENTKAFF. The CDR3 DNA is TGTGCCAGCAATTACAGGAGAGAGAACACTAAAGCTTTCTTT. Drawing the rest from reference TRBV2 and TRBJ1-1, the complete variable domain is EPEVTQTPSHQVTQMGQEVILRCVPISNHLYFYWYRQILGQKVEFLVSFYNNEISEKSEIFDDQFSVERPDGSNFTLKIRSTKLEDSAMYFCASNYRRENTKAFFGQGTRLTVV.

This sequence joins TRBV12-3 or TRBV12-4 and TRBJ1-5; D unresolved. The CDR3 runs to 20 residues. Trimming stripped 3 bases from V and 7 bases from J, with 31 bases between. CDR3 nucleotide sequence: TGTGCCAGCAGTTTTGGGGAGTACAGATATTCCACCGAGGTCATCCAGCCCCAGCATTTT. Protein sequence: CASSFGEYRYSTEVIQPQHF.

The sample holds a few counts of this clonotype. This rearrangement joins TRBV29-1 to TRBJ1-1, with 8 bases aligning to TRBD1. The CDR3 is 14 residues long. Germline V lookup: CDR1 SQVTM, CDR2 ANQGSEA. J gave up 1 base and V 6 bases, and 7 bases lay outside the gene matches. CDR3 in amino acids: CSVVDRAQNTEAFF. For the CDR3, the DNA is TGCAGCGTCGTGGACAGGGCCCAGAACACTGAAGCTTTCTTT.

V gene TRBV7-2 combines with J gene TRBJ2-7; D is unresolved. In germline, CDR1 is SGHTA, CDR2 FQGNSA. With 3 bases removed from V and 3 bases from J, the gap between germline ends came to 12 bases. This CDR3 has 14 amino acids. As DNA, the CDR3 is TGTGCCAGCAGCTTGGTGCCCACGAACTACGAGCAGTACTTC. Translated, it gives CASSLVPTNYEQYF.

Remarks on this clonotype: A much larger clonotype is one base distant, so this may be a read error. The final CDR3 position lacks the conserved phenylalanine or tryptophan, pointing to a likely read error. The V and J genes are TRBV6-6 and TRBJ1-1, with unresolved D. Trimming shortened V by 10 bases and J by 2 bases, and 14 bases separated the two germline ends. The CDR3 is made up of 13 amino acids. Germline-derived CDR1 and CDR2 are MNHNY and SVGAGI (reference sequence). The CDR3, as DNA: TGTGCCATCAGCCAAATTGGAAACACTGAAGCTTTCCTT. Translating it yields CAISQIGNTEAFL.

The genes are TRBV19 and TRBJ1-2; D gene uncertain. The germline CDR1 and CDR2 sequences are LNHDA and SQIVND (reference sequence). V was pared by 8 bases and J by 3 bases, with 7 bases between. The CDR3 totals 11 residues. CDR3 bases: TGTGCCAGTGCGCAGTACTATGGCTACACCTTC. It is translated as CASAQYYGYTF.

The chain carries TRBV20-1 and TRBJ2-6; no clear D gene. CDR1 is DFQATT and CDR2 is SNEGSKA in the germline V gene (reference sequence). With 5 bases removed from V and 2 bases from J, the gap between germline ends came to 13 bases. The CDR3 covers 15 residues. The CDR3 protein is CSARSPYTGANVLTF. In DNA, the CDR3 is TGCAGTGCTCGGTCTCCATATACTGGGGCCAACGTCCTGACTTTC.

V usage is TRBV2 and J usage is TRBJ2-1; TRBD1 might be the D (6 bases). Germline-derived CDR1 and CDR2 are SNHLY and FYNNEI. The V gene lost 6 bases and the J gene lost 9 bases, with 18 bases spanning the gap. This CDR3 comprises 14 residues. The CDR3: CASRSGTNIGEQFF. The DNA for the CDR3 is TGTGCCAGCAGGTCCGGGACAAATATTGGTGAGCAGTTCTTC.

This clonotype appeared many times. This chain uses TRBV6-5 with TRBJ1-4, with a weak D call TRBD1 (5 bases). There are 16 residues in the CDR3. Looked up from germline, CDR1 is MNHEY and CDR2 is SVGAGI. V lost 0 bases and J lost 5, with 13 bases in between. This chain's CDR3 is CASSYSEGTGNEKLFF. The CDR3 nucleotides read TGTGCCAGCAGTTACTCGGAGGGGACCGGGAATGAAAAACTGTTTTTT.

The gene calls are TRBV20-1 and TRBJ1-6; TRBD1 agrees at 10 bases. Germline V lookup: CDR1 DFQATT, CDR2 SNEGSKA (reference sequence). Unmatched junction bases numbered 6, after V lost 6 bases and J lost 10 bases. CDR3 size: 13 residues. This CDR3 reads CSATGTGVSPLHF. The CDR3 DNA is TGCAGTGCAACCGGGACAGGGGTCTCACCCCTCCACTTT.

This clonotype was counted between two and nine times. The gene calls are TRBV20-1 and TRBJ2-7, with 10 bases identical to TRBD2. Germline V gene data show CDR1 as DFQATT and CDR2 as SNEGSKA (reference sequence). The CDR3 totals 14 residues. V trimming: 0 bases; J trimming: 5 bases; junction bases outside the gene matches: 4. In DNA, the CDR3 is TGCAGTGCTAGAGATTGGACTAGCGGTGACGAGCAGTACTTC. Protein sequence: CSARDWTSGDEQYF.

The chain has TRBV24-1 and TRBJ2-4; D possibly corresponds to TRBD1 (6 bases). CDR3 length: 17 residues. The V and J ends lost 4 bases and 0 bases respectively, with 15 bases between them. The germline CDR1 and CDR2 sequences are KGHDR and SFDVKD. The CDR3 DNA reads TGTGCCACCAGTGACCCTCGGGACAACCAAGCCAAAAACATTCAGTACTTC. It encodes CATSDPRDNQAKNIQYF.

The rearrangement links TRBV9 to TRBJ2-7, with TRBD2 identical over 10 bases. From germline, CDR1 is SGDLS and CDR2 YYNGEE. This CDR3 has 15 amino acids. The V gene end was trimmed by 0 bases and the J gene end by 2 bases; junction bases not matched to a gene: 2. CDR3 sequence: CASSVASGGAYEQYF. The CDR3 DNA sequence: TGTGCCAGCAGCGTAGCTAGCGGGGGAGCCTACGAGCAGTACTTC.

This rearrangement joins TRBV7-8 to TRBJ1-1; no firm D call. This CDR3 comprises 12 residues. Germline V gene sequence: CDR1 SGHVS, CDR2 FQNEAQ. The germline V and J ends were trimmed by 5 bases and 7 bases, with 11 bases remaining between them. The CDR3 DNA sequence: TGTGCCAGCAGCCCCAGTACAGTTGAAGCTTTCTTT. It codes for CASSPSTVEAFF.